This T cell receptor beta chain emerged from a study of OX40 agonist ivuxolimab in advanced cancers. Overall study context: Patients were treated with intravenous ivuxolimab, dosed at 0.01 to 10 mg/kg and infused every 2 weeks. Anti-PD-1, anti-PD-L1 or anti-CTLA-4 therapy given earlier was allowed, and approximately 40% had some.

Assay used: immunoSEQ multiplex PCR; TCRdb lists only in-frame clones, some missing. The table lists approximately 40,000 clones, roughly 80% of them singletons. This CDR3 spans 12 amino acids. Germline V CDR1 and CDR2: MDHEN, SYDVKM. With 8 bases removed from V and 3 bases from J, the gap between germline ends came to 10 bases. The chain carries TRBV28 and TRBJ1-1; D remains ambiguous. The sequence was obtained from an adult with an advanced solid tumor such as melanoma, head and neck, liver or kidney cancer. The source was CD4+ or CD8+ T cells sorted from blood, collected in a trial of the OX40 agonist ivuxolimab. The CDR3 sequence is CASGPRDTEAFF. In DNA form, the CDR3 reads TGTGCCAGCGGGCCCCGGGACACTGAAGCTTTCTTT. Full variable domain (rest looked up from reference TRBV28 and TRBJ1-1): DVKVTQSSRYLVKRTGEKVFLECVQDMDHENMFWYRQDPGLGLRLIYFSYDVKMKEKGDIPEGYSVSREKKERFSLILESASTNQTSMYLCASGPRDTEAFFGQGTRLTVV.